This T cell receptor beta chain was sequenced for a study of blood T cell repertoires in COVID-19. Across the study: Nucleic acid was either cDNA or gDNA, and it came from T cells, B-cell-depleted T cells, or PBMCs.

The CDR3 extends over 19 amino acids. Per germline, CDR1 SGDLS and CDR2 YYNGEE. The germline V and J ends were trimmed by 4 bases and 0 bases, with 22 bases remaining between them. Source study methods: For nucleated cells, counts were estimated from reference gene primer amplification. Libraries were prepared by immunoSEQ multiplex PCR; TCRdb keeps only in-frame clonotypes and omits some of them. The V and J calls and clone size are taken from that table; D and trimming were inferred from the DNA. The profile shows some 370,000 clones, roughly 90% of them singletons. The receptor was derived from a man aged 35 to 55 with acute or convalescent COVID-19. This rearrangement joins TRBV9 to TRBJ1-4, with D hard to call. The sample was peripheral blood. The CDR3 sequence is CASSPRLYDRSTTNEKLFF. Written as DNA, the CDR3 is TGTGCCAGCAGCCCCCGACTCTACGACCGAAGTACAACTAATGAAAAACTGTTTTTT.